This T cell receptor (beta chain) stems from a study of blood T cell repertoires in COVID-19. On the study more broadly: PBMCs, B-cell-depleted T cells, or T cells provided the cDNA or gDNA that made up the material.

In germline, CDR1 is KGHSH, CDR2 LQKENI. The ends were cut back, 4 bases at V and 9 bases at J, with 15 bases in the middle. The CDR3 is 13 amino acids. In the study's own analysis: Reference gene primer amplification yielded estimated nucleated cell counts. TCRdb's table, derived via immunoSEQ multiplex PCR, lists solely in-frame clones and lacks some. V, J and clone size are taken as reported in that table, and D and trimming were inferred from the DNA itself. The table has fewer than 350,000 clones, 86% seen once. The material sequenced was peripheral blood. The clonotype comes from a woman in her 30s with COVID-19, enrolled during active disease. The V call is TRBV18, the J call TRBJ1-1; D possibly corresponds to TRBD1 (6 bases). Written as DNA, the CDR3 is TGTGCCAGCTCACGAAGCTTGGACAGCCAAGCTTTCTTT. This sequence encodes CASSRSLDSQAFF.